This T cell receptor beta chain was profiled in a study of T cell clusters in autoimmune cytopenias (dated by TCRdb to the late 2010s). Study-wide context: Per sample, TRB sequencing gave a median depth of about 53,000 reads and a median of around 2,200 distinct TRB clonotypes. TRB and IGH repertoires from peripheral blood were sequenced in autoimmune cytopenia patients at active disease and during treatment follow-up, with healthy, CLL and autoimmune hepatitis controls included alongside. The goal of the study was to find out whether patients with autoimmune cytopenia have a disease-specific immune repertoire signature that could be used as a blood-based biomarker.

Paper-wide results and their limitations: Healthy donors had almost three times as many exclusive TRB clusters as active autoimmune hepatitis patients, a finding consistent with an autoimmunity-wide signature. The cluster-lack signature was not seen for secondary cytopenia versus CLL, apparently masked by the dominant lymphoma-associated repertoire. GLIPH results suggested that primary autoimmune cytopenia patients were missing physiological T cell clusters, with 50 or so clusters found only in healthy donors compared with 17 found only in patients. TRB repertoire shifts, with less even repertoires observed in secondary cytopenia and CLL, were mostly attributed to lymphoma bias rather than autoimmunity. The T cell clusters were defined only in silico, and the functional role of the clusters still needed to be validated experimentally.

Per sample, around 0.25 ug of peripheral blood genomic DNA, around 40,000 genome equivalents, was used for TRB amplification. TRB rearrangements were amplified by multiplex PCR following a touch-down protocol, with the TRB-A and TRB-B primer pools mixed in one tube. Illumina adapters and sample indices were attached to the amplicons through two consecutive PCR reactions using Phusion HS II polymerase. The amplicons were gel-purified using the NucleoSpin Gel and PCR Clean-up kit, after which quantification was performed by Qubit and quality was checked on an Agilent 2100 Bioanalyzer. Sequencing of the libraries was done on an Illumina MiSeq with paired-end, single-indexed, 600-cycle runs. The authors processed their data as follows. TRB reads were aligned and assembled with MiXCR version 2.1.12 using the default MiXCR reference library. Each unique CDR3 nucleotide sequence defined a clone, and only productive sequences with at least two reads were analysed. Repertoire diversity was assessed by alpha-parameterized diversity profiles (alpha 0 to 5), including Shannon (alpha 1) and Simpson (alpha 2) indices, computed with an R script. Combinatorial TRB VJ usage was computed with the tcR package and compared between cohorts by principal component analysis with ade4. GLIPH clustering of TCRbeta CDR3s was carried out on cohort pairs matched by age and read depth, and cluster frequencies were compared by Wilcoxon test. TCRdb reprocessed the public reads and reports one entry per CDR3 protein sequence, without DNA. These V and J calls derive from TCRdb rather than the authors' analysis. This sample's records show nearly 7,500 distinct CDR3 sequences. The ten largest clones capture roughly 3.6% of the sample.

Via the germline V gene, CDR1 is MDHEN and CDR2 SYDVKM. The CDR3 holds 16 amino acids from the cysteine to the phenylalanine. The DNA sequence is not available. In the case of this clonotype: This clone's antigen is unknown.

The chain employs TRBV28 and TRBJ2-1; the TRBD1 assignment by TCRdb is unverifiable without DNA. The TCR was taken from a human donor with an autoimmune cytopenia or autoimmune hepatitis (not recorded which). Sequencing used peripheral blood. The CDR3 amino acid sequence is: CASSPWGSPSYNEQFF.